Listed below are T cell receptor beta chains from one sample, sequenced in a study of blood T cell repertoires in COVID-19. The repertoire was sequenced with immunoSEQ multiplex PCR; TCRdb's copy has only in-frame clones and lacks some. This sample has 390,000 or so clones, with about 87% found just once. Material for sequencing was PBMCs or T cells enriched from blood (not recorded which). These receptors all stem from a woman between 45 and 65 years old who had recovered from COVID-19. The CDR3 runs from the conserved cysteine through the conserved F or W. D genes are given only for firm matches. A row's size may be missing; if present it is once, few, many or a size class.

>TRBD2|TRBJ2-3|TRBV4-3|.
TGCGCCAGCAGCCAAGATTTGCGGGGGGGCCCAGATACGCAGTATTTT
CASSQDLRGGPDTQYF
>.|TRBJ1-1|TRBV28|.
TGTGCCAGCAGCGGACAGTTGAACACTGAAGCTTTCTTT
CASSGQLNTEAFF
>.|TRBJ1-5|TRBV6-1|.
TGTGCCAGCAGTGAAGTCGGTCAGCCCCAGCATTTT
CASSEVGQPQHF
>TRBD1|TRBJ2-7|TRBV6-5|.
TGTGCCAGCAGTTACCCGGGACAGGGGGTCTACGAGCAGTACTTC
CASSYPGQGVYEQYF
>.|TRBJ1-3|TRBV5-1|few
TGCGCCAGCAGCCCACAGGGCCTTGGGAACACCATATATTTT
CASSPQGLGNTIYF
>.|TRBJ2-1|TRBV5-8|.
TGTGCCAGCAGCTCAGGGCTGGCTTCCTACAATGAGCAGTTCTTC
CASSSGLASYNEQFF
>TRBD1|TRBJ2-4|TRBV5-5|.
TGTGCCAGCAGCTTAACCGTAGGACAGGGAAACATTCAGTACTTC
CASSLTVGQGNIQYF
>.|TRBJ1-1|TRBV21-1|few
TGTGCCAGCAGCCTAACTGGGGGGTCACACACTGAAGCTTTCTTT
CASSLTGGSHTEAFF
>.|TRBJ1-2|TRBV18|.
TGTGCCAGCTCACCAATTATCAGCGGATCGAGTCCCAACTATGGCTACACCTTC
CASSPIISGSSPNYGYTF
>.|TRBJ2-2|TRBV6-5|.
TGTGCCAGCAGGGGCAGCTCGAACACCGGGGAGCTGTTTTTT
CASRGSSNTGELFF
>.|TRBJ1-1|TRBV6-5|.
TGTGCCAGCAGCCCCGACAGGACTGAAGCTTTCTTT
CASSPDRTEAFF
>TRBD1|TRBJ1-2|TRBV5-4|few
TGTGCCAGCAGGGGGACAGGGGTCTACTATGGCTACACCTTC
CASRGTGVYYGYTF
>.|TRBJ1-6|TRBV4-1|.
TGCGCCAGCAGCCAAGAGTCCAGGGTTGATAATTCACCCCTCCACTTT
CASSQESRVDNSPLHF
>.|TRBJ1-6|TRBV7-2|.
TGTGCCAGCAGCTCCAGGGATTCACCCCTCCACTTT
CASSSRDSPLHF
>TRBD1|TRBJ1-1|TRBV6-5|.
TGTGCCAGCAGCTACAGGGGGCCCACTGAAGCTTTCTTT
CASSYRGPTEAFF
>TRBD1|TRBJ2-7|TRBV5-1|.
TGCGCCAGCAGCTTTCTCCCGACGCAGGGGGCCCACGAGCAGTACTTC
CASSFLPTQGAHEQYF
>.|TRBJ1-1|TRBV3-1/TRBV3-2|once
TGTGCCAGCAGCCAAGAGAGGGTTTCCATTGAAGCTTTCTTT
CASSQERVSIEAFF
>TRBD1|TRBJ2-2|TRBV5-5|.
TGTGCCAGCAGCTCCGATCGACAGGGGAACACCGGGGAGCTGTTTTTT
CASSSDRQGNTGELFF
>.|TRBJ1-2|TRBV6-2/TRBV6-3|.
TGTGCCAGCAGCCTTCTTTCTAACTATGGCTACACCTTC
CASSLLSNYGYTF
>TRBD1|TRBJ1-6|TRBV7-2|once
TGTGCCAGCAGCCCTGCTCGGGACAGTAATTCACCCCTCCACTTT
CASSPARDSNSPLHF
>.|TRBJ2-7|TRBV19|.
TGTGCCAGTAGTCCCCAGGTCGAGCAGTACTTC
CASSPQVEQYF
>.|TRBJ1-5|TRBV4-2|few
TGTGCCAGCAGCCAAGAAGTATCCCATGGCAGGGGATACAATCAGCCCCAGCATTTT
CASSQEVSHGRGYNQPQHF
>.|TRBJ1-4|TRBV2|.
TGTGCCAGCAGTGTGCAGGGAGGGTTTGAAAAACTGTTTTTT
CASSVQGGFEKLFF
>TRBD1|TRBJ1-4|TRBV18|.
TGTGCCAGCTCACTACGACAGGGGGCAACTAATGAAAAACTGTTTTTT
CASSLRQGATNEKLFF
>TRBD2|TRBJ2-2|TRBV28|.
TGTGCCAGCAGCGGGGGGGAGAAACGTGTAGCCGGGGAGCTGTTTTTT
CASSGGEKRVAGELFF
>TRBD2|TRBJ2-1|TRBV13|.
TGTGCCAGCAGCTTCTCTAGCGGGAGTTACAATGAGCAGTTCTTC
CASSFSSGSYNEQFF
>.|TRBJ2-2|TRBV5-1|.
TGCGCCAGCAGCTTGGGGAGTTCTGGGGAGCTGTTTTTT
CASSLGSSGELFF
>.|TRBJ1-2|TRBV18|.
TGTGCCAGCTCACCACGAGCGTTGGCAGCGTATGGCTACACCTTC
CASSPRALAAYGYTF
>.|TRBJ2-2|TRBV4-1|.
TGCGCCAGCAGCCAAGGCCGGGGGAACACCGGGGAGCTGTTTTTT
CASSQGRGNTGELFF
>.|TRBJ1-1|TRBV12-3/TRBV12-4|.
TGTGCCAGCAGCCGCGCACTCCAAATCGAAGCTTTCTTT
CASSRALQIEAFF
>.|TRBJ1-4|TRBV18|.
TGTGCCAGCTCAAGTGGGGCTTACGGTGAAAAACTGTTTTTT
CASSSGAYGEKLFF
>.|TRBJ1-6|TRBV7-8|few
TGTGCCAGCAGACGGACAGTCGATAACCCTTCACCCCTCCACTTT
CASRRTVDNPSPLHF
>.|TRBJ1-3|TRBV30|.
TGTGCCTGGATGTGGGGACTCTCTGGAAACACCATATATTTT
CAWMWGLSGNTIYF
>.|TRBJ2-3|TRBV5-1|.
TGCGCCAGCAGCCCTCAACCAGGGTCAGATACGCAGTATTTT
CASSPQPGSDTQYF
>.|TRBJ1-1|TRBV13|.
TGTGCCAGCAGCTTAGTCCAGAACACTGAAGCTTTCTTT
CASSLVQNTEAFF
>.|TRBJ2-7|TRBV19|.
TGTGCCAGTAGTATCTCAGGGGCCTCCTACGAGCAGTACTTC
CASSISGASYEQYF
>TRBD2|TRBJ2-7|TRBV19|.
TGTGCCAGTAGTGGACCGGGGGGGCCCTTTTACGAGCAGTACTTC
CASSGPGGPFYEQYF
>TRBD1|TRBJ1-5|TRBV6-2/TRBV6-3|.
TGTGCCAGCAGTTACTCGTGGAGGGGGCATCGGAATCAGCCCCAGCATTTT
CASSYSWRGHRNQPQHF
>.|TRBJ1-5|TRBV6-5|.
TGTGCCAGCATGACAGGAAGAGATCAGCCCCAGCATTTT
CASMTGRDQPQHF
>.|TRBJ2-1|TRBV29-1|.
TGCAGCGTTGGAGTCGGGAATGAGCAGTTCTTC
CSVGVGNEQFF
>.|TRBJ1-5|TRBV11-2|.
TGTGCCAGCAGCTTGGCAGGGGCTGGAAATCAGCCCCAGCATTTT
CASSLAGAGNQPQHF
>TRBD1|TRBJ1-1|TRBV19|.
TGTGCCAGTAGTTCGCTCAGGGGGCCGCCGACCACTGAAGCTTTCTTT
CASSSLRGPPTTEAFF
>TRBD1|TRBJ1-2|TRBV27|.
TGTGCCAGCAGCAAAAGACAGGGCGGTATCTATGGCTACACCTTC
CASSKRQGGIYGYTF
>TRBD1|TRBJ1-4|TRBV4-2|once
TGTGCCAGCAGCCCAGGAAACAGGGGGACAACTAATGAAAAACTGTTTTTT
CASSPGNRGTTNEKLFF
>.|TRBJ1-1|TRBV4-1|few
TGCGCCAGCAGCCGCGGACAGAGAGACACTGAAGCTTTCTTT
CASSRGQRDTEAFF
>.|TRBJ1-3|TRBV2|.
TGTGCCAGCAGTGACCAGGGGAACTCTGGAAACACCATATATTTT
CASSDQGNSGNTIYF
>TRBD1|TRBJ1-2|TRBV28|.
TGTGCCAGCAGTCCTACCGACAGGGCCCGCTATGGCTACACCTTC
CASSPTDRARYGYTF
>TRBD1|TRBJ1-1|TRBV11-3|once
TGTGCCAGCAGCTTTACGGGACAGGGGGCTAGTACTGAAGCTTTCTTT
CASSFTGQGASTEAFF
>TRBD1|TRBJ1-5|TRBV6-5|few
TGTGCCAGCAGACGGGACAGTCGTGGGCCCCAGCATTTT
CASRRDSRGPQHF
>.|TRBJ2-2|TRBV10-3|.
TGTGCCATCAGTGACCTCCGAAACCGGGGTCCTTTCGGGTTTTGGGGCACCGGGGAGCTGTTTTTT
CAISDLRNRGPFGFWGTGELFF
>TRBD1|TRBJ1-1|TRBV5-5|.
TGTGCCAGCAGCACCCAGGGGGCGGAAGGAGCTTTCTTT
CASSTQGAEGAFF